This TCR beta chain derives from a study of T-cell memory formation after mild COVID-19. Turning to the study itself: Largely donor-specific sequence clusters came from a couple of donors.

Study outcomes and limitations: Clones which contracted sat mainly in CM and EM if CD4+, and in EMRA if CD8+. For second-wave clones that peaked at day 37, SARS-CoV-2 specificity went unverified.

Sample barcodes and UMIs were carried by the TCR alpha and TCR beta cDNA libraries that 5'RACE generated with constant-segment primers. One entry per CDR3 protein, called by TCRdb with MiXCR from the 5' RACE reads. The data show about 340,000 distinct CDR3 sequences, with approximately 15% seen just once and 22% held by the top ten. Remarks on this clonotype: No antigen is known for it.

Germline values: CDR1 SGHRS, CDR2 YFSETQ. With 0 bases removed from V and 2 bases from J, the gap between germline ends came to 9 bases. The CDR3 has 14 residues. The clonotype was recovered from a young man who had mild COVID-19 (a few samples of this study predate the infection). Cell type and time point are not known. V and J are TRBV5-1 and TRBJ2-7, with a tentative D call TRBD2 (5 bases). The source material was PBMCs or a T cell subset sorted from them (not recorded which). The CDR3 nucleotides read TGCGCCAGCAGCTTGGGGGAGAGACCCTACGAGCAGTACTTC. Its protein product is CASSLGERPYEQYF.